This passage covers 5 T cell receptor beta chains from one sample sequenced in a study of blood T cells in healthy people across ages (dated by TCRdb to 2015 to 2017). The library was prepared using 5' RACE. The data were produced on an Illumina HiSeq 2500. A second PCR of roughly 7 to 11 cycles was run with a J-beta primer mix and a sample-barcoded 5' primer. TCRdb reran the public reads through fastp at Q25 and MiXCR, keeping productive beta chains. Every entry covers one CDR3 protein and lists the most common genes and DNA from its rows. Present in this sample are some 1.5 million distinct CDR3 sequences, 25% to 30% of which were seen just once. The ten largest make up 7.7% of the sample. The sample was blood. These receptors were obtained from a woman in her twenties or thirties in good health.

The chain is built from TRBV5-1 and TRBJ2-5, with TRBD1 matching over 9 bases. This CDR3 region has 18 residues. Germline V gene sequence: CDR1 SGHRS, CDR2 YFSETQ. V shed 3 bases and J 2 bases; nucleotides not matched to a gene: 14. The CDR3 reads CASSSQPQQGAPQETQYF. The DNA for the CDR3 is TGCGCCAGCAGCTCACAACCCCAACAGGGGGCTCCACAAGAGACCCAGTACTTC.

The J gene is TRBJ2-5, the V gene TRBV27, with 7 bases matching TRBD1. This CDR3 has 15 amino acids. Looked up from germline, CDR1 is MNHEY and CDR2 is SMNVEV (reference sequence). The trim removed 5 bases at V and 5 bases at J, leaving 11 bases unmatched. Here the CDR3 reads CASSSRDSAPETQYF. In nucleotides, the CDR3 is TGTGCCAGCAGTAGCCGGGACAGTGCACCCGAGACCCAGTACTTC.

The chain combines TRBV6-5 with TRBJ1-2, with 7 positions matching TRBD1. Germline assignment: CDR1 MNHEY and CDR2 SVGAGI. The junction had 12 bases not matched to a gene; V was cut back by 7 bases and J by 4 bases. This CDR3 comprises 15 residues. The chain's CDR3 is CASTEGAGPGYGYTF. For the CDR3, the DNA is TGTGCCAGCACCGAGGGGGCAGGGCCCGGCTATGGCTACACCTTC.

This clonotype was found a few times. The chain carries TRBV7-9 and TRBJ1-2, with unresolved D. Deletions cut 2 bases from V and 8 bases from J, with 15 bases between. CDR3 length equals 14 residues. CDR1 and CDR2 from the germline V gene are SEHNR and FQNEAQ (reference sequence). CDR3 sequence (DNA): TGTGCCAGCAGCTTATATAAGGATTTGGGAGGCTACACCTTC. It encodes CASSLYKDLGGYTF.

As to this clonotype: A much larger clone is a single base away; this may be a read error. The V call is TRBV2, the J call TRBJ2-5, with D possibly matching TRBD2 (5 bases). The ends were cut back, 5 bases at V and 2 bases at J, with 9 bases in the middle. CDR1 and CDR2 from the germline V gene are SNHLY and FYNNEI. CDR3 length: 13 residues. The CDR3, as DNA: TGTGCCAGCAGTCACGGACTGCAAGAGACCCAGTACTTC. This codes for CASSHGLQETQYF.